The following is a TCR beta chain sequence with its context. Its antigen is as yet unknown. Germline V gene sequence: CDR1 SGHRS, CDR2 YFSETQ. This CDR3 is 13 amino acids long. Trimming shortened V by 3 bases and J by 4 bases, and 11 bases separated the two germline ends. These data originate in a study of cytomegalovirus exposure and HLA in healthy donors. Both 60 Vbeta primers and 13 Jbeta primers went into the PCR. The data were produced by immunoSEQ multiplex PCR, yet TCRdb's version contains in-frame clones alone and is incomplete. Of approximately 150,000 clones in the sample, 76% were seen once. Study-wide findings and caveats: When analyzed later, a missense DCLRE1C variant was found to be linked to TCR beta V- and J-gene trimming. In an earlier analysis, productive rearrangement rates for most beta V segments clustered near 87% or 30%. Later analysis placed DRB1 highest and HLA-C lowest in TCR association rates, which differed by HLA locus.

The J gene is TRBJ2-7, the V gene TRBV5-1, with D tentatively TRBD1 (6 bases). This TCR came from a male donor in good health and CMV-seronegative. Sequences were obtained from PBMCs. The CDR3 nucleotides are TGCGCCAGCAGCTCGCAGGGGAAGTACGAGCAGTACTTC. This encodes CASSSQGKYEQYF.